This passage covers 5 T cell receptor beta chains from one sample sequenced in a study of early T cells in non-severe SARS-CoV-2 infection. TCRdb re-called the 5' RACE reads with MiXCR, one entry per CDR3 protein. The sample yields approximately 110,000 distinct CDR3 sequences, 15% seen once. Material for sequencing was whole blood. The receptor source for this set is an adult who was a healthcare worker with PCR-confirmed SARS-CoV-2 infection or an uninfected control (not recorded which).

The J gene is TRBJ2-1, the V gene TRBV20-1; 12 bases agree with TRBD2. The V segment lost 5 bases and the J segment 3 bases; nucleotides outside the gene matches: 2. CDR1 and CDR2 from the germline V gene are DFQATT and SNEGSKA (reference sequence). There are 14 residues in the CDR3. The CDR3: CSAPGLAGYNEQFF. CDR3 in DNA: TGCAGTGCTCCGGGACTAGCGGGCTACAATGAGCAGTTCTTC.

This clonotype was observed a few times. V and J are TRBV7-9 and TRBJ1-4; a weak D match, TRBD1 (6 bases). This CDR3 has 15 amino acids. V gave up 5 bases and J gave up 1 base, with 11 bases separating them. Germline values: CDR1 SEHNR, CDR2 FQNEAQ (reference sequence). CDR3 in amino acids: CASSRQGITNEKLFF. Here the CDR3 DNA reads TGTGCCAGCAGCCGCCAGGGGATAACTAATGAAAAACTGTTTTTT.

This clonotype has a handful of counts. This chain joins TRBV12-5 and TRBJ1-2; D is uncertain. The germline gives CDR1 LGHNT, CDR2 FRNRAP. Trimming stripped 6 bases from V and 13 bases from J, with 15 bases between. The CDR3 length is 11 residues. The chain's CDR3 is CASGPLFPATF. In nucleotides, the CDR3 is TGTGCTAGTGGCCCCCTCTTCCCGGCCACCTTC.

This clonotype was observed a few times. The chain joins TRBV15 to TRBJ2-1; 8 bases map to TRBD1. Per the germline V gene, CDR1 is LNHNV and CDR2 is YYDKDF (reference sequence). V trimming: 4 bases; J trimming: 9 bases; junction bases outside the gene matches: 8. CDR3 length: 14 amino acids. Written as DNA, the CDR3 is TGTGCCACCAGCAAGTTGGACAGGGAAACTGAGCAGTTCTTC. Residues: CATSKLDRETEQFF. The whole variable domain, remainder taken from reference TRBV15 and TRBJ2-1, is DAMVIQNPRYQVTQFGKPVTLSCSQTLNHNVMYWYQQKSSQAPKLLFHYYDKDFNNEADTPDNFQSRRPNTSFCFLDIRSPGLGDTAMYLCATSKLDRETEQFFGPGTRLTVL.

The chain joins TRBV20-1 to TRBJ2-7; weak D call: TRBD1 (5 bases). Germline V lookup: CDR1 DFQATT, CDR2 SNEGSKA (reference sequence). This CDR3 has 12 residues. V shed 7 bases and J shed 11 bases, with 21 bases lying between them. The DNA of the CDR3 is TGCAGTGTTCCCTGGCAGGGTGTTTCGGAGTACTTC. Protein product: CSVPWQGVSEYF.